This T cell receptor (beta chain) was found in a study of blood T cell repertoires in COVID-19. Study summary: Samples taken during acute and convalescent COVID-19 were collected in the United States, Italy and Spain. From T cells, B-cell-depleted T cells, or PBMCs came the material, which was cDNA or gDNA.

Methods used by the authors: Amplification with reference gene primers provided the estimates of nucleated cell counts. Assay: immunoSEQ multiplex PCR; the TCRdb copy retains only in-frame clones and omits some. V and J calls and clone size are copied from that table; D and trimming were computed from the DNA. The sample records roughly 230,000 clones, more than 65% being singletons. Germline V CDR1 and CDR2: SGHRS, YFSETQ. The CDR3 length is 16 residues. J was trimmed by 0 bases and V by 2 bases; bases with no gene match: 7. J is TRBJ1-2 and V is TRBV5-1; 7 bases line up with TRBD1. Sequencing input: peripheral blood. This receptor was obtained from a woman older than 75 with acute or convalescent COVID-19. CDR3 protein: CASSLLGQIANYGYTF. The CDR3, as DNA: TGCGCCAGCAGCTTATTGGGACAGATCGCTAACTATGGCTACACCTTC.